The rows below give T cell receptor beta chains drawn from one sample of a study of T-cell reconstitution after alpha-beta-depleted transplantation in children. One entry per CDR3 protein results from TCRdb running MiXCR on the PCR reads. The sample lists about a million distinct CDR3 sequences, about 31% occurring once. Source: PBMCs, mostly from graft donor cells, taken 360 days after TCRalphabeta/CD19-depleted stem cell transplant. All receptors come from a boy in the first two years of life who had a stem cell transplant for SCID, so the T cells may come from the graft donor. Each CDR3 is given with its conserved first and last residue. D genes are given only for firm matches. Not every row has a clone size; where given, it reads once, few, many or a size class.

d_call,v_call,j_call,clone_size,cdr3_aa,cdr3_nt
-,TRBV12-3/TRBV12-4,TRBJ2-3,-,CASISGVWGTQYF,TGTGCCAGCATCTCCGGGGTGTGGGGTACGCAGTATTTT
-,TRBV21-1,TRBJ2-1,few,CASSKGGRGSYNEQFF,TGTGCCAGCAGCAAAGGGGGGAGGGGTTCCTACAATGAGCAGTTCTTC
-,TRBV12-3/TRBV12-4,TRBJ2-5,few,CASSLSPPDPETQYF,TGTGCCAGCAGTCTTAGCCCCCCTGACCCGGAGACCCAGTACTTC
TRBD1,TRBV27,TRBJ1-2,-,CASSSDRGLNNYGYTF,TGTGCCAGCAGTTCGGACAGGGGCCTGAATAACTATGGCTACACCTTC
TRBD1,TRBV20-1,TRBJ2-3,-,CSAPPPTGGSLDTQYF,TGCAGTGCTCCCCCCCCGACAGGGGGCTCGTTAGATACGCAGTATTTT
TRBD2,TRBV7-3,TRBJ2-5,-,CASSLTPLTSGTETQYF,TGTGCCAGCAGCTTAACTCCCCTAACTAGCGGGACAGAGACCCAGTACTTC
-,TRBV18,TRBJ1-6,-,CASSPLVAGHNSPLHF,TGTGCCAGCTCACCCCTCGTGGCCGGACATAATTCACCCCTCCACTTT
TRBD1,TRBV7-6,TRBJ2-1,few,CASSSTGGVGSYNEQFF,TGTGCCAGCAGCTCAACAGGGGGTGTAGGGTCCTACAATGAGCAGTTCTTC
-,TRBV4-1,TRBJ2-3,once,CASSQVGRGARDTQYF,TGCGCCAGCAGCCAAGTCGGACGGGGCGCGAGAGATACGCAGTATTTT
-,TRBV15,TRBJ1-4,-,CATSPTVNEKLFF,TGTGCCACCAGCCCGACAGTTAATGAAAAACTGTTTTTT
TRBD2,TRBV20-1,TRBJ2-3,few,CSARSGGSLDTQYF,TGCAGTGCTAGGAGCGGGGGATCCCTAGATACGCAGTATTTT
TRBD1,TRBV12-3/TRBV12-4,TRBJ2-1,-,CASRRTGPYNEQFF,TGTGCCAGCAGACGGACAGGGCCCTACAATGAGCAGTTCTTC
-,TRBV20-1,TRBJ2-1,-,CSARAAVVGEQFF,TGCAGTGCTAGAGCGGCCGTGGTCGGTGAGCAGTTCTTC
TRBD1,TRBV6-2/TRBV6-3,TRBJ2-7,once,CASWRDRGGYEQYF,TGTGCCAGCTGGAGGGACAGGGGAGGCTACGAGCAGTACTTC
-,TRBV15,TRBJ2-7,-,CATSGGAPTYEQYF,TGTGCCACCAGCGGCGGGGCCCCCACGTACGAGCAGTACTTC
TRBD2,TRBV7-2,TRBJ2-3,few,CASSLAPAGGMTDTQYF,TGTGCCAGCAGCTTAGCCCCCGCGGGGGGGATGACAGATACGCAGTATTTT
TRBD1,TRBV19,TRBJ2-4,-,CASSIWQGAGTKNIQYF,TGTGCCAGTAGTATTTGGCAGGGGGCTGGAACCAAAAACATTCAGTACTTC
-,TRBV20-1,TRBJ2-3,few,CSATVPHSTDTQYF,TGCAGTGCTACGGTACCGCACAGCACAGATACGCAGTATTTT
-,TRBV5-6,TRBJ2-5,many,CASSFASQETQYF,TGTGCCAGCAGCTTCGCTAGTCAAGAGACCCAGTACTTC
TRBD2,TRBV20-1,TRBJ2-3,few,CSARVIAGETQYF,TGCAGTGCTAGAGTGATAGCGGGGGAAACGCAGTATTTT
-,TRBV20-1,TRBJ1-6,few,CSAERDGPNSPLHF,TGCAGTGCGGAGAGGGACGGACCCAATTCACCCCTCCACTTT
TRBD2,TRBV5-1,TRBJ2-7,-,CASSLTGGISNYEQYF,TGCGCCAGCAGCTTGACGGGAGGCATATCAAACTACGAGCAGTACTTC
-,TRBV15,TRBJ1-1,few,CATSRVPGTEAFF,TGTGCCACCAGCAGAGTTCCAGGCACTGAAGCTTTCTTT
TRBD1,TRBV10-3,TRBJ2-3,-,CAIGRDRGTDTQYF,TGTGCCATCGGCCGGGACAGGGGAACAGATACGCAGTATTTT
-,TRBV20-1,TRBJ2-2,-,CSARRGWELFF,TGCAGTGCTAGGCGGGGCTGGGAGCTGTTTTTT
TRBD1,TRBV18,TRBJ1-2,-,CASSPPTGVYGYTF,TGTGCCAGCTCACCACCAACAGGGGTATATGGCTACACCTTC
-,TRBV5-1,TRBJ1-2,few,CASSLDRDVDGYTF,TGCGCCAGCAGCTTGGACAGGGACGTTGATGGCTACACCTTC
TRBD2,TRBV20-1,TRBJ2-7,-,CSARDGSGGTRSYEQYF,TGCAGTGCTAGAGATGGTAGCGGGGGGACCCGATCCTACGAGCAGTACTTC
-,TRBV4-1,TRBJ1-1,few,CASSQEPGLNTEAFF,TGCGCCAGCAGCCAAGAGCCGGGACTGAACACTGAAGCTTTCTTT
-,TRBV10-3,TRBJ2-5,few,CAISPYRETQETQYF,TGTGCCATCAGTCCTTACCGAGAGACGCAAGAGACCCAGTACTTC
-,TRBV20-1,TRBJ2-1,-,CSARVSLPYDEQFF,TGCAGTGCTAGGGTGTCCCTTCCCTATGATGAGCAGTTCTTC
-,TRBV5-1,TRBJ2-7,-,CASSLGDWLQGNEQYF,TGCGCCAGCAGCTTGGGGGACTGGCTCCAAGGGAACGAGCAGTACTTC
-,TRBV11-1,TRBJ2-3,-,CASSFAEGVAFTDTQYF,TGTGCCAGCAGCTTCGCAGAAGGTGTGGCATTCACAGATACGCAGTATTTT
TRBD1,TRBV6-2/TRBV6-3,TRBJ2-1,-,CASSYSGQGDDEQFF,TGTGCCAGCAGTTACTCAGGACAGGGGGATGATGAGCAGTTCTTC
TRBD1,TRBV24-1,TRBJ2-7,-,CATSDQPTPDRGEQYF,TGTGCCACCAGTGACCAACCTACCCCGGACAGGGGCGAGCAGTACTTC
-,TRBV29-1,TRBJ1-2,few,CSVEDQGWNGYTF,TGCAGCGTTGAAGATCAGGGGTGGAATGGCTACACCTTC
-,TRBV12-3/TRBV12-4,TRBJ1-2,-,CASSLGDIPYGYTF,TGTGCCAGCAGTTTAGGGGACATTCCCTATGGCTACACCTTC
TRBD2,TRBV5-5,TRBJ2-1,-,CASSQGLAGGGYNEQFF,TGTGCCAGCAGCCAGGGACTAGCAGGAGGGGGCTACAATGAGCAGTTCTTC
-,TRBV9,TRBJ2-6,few,CASSVLGGKGANVLTF,TGTGCCAGCAGCGTTCTAGGGGGGAAAGGGGCCAACGTCCTGACTTTC
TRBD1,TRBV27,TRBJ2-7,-,CASSPPSGTGLREQYF,TGTGCCAGCAGTCCACCCTCTGGGACAGGGCTTCGCGAGCAGTACTTC
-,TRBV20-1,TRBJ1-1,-,CSARFRGSEAFF,TGCAGTGCTAGATTTCGGGGATCTGAAGCTTTCTTT
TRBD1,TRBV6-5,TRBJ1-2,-,CASSYSIQGDYGYTF,TGTGCCAGCAGTTACTCGATCCAGGGGGACTATGGCTACACCTTC
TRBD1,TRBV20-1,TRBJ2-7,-,CSARGQGPKSYEQYF,TGCAGTGCTAGGGGACAGGGGCCTAAATCCTACGAGCAGTACTTC
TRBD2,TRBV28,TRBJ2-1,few,CASSLGSGGAGNEQFF,TGTGCCAGCAGTTTGGGTAGCGGGGGGGCGGGGAATGAGCAGTTCTTC
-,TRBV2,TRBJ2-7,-,CASSANGQLISYEQYF,TGTGCCAGCAGTGCGAATGGGCAGCTAATTTCCTACGAGCAGTACTTC
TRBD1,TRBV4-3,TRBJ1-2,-,CASSQVYRGGSYTF,TGCGCCAGCAGCCAAGTTTACAGGGGTGGCAGCTACACCTTC